A single sample gave rise to the 12 T cell receptor beta chains below, sequenced in a study of cytomegalovirus exposure and HLA in healthy donors. PCR was performed using 60 Vbeta and 13 Jbeta primers. Libraries were prepared by immunoSEQ multiplex PCR; TCRdb keeps only in-frame clonotypes and omits some of them. The sample includes 100,000 to 150,000 clones, 65% to 75% of them seen just once. Sequenced input: PBMCs. These receptors all come from a woman aged 45-65 years in good health and CMV-seropositive.

A few counts support this clone. The chain employs TRBV11-3 and TRBJ2-3; the D is unclear. Germline-derived CDR1 and CDR2 are SGHNT and YENEEA. CDR3 length: 16 residues. V was clipped by 1 base and J by 0 bases, with 11 bases between them. DNA for the CDR3: TGTGCCAGCAGCTTAGGAACTACCCCTAGCACAGATACGCAGTATTTT. This gives the protein CASSLGTTPSTDTQYF.

This clone has just one count. The chain uses TRBV5-1 and TRBJ2-5; no definite D call. Per the germline V gene, CDR1 is SGHRS and CDR2 is YFSETQ. V lost 4 bases to trimming and J lost 0 bases, with 4 bases between them. The CDR3 consists of 12 residues. The CDR3 region is CASSSHQETQYF. DNA for the CDR3: TGCGCCAGCAGCAGCCACCAAGAGACCCAGTACTTC. The full variable domain, completed using reference TRBV5-1 and TRBJ2-5, is KAGVTQTPRYLIKTRGQQVTLSCSPISGHRSVSWYQQTPGQGLQFLFEYFSETQRNKGNFPGRFSGRQFSNSRSEMNVSTLELGDSALYLCASSSHQETQYFGPGTRLLVL.

This sequence joins TRBV18 and TRBJ2-3; 9 nucleotides align to TRBD2. This CDR3 contains 15 residues. Germline CDR1 and CDR2: KGHSH and LQKENI. J was trimmed by 2 bases and V by 3 bases; bases with no gene match: 3. CDR3 sequence (DNA): TGTGCCAGCTCACCTCGACTAGCGGACACAGATACGCAGTATTTT. The encoded protein is CASSPRLADTDTQYF. Drawing the rest from reference TRBV18 and TRBJ2-3, the complete variable domain is NAGVMQNPRHLVRRRGQEARLRCSPMKGHSHVYWYRQLPEEGLKFMVYLQKENIIDESGMPKERFSAEFPKEGPSILRIQQVVRGDSAAYFCASSPRLADTDTQYFGPGTRLTVL.

The chain combines TRBV27 with TRBJ2-1; TRBD2 is a possible D gene (5 bases). The CDR3 runs 16 residues. The germline CDR1 and CDR2 sequences are MNHEY and SMNVEV (reference sequence). V lost 2 bases, J lost 0 bases, and 11 bases lay in between. This chain's CDR3 is CASSLRPTNSYNEQFF. Written as DNA, the CDR3 is TGTGCCAGCAGTTTACGTCCGACTAACTCCTACAATGAGCAGTTCTTC.

The rearrangement uses TRBV29-1 and TRBJ2-1; TRBD2 agrees at 9 bases. The CDR3 extends over 14 amino acids. Per germline, CDR1 SQVTM and CDR2 ANQGSEA. Trimming cost V 3 bases and J 2 bases; bases outside gene matches: 2. CDR3 protein: CSVEASGAYNEQFF. CDR3 bases: TGCAGCGTTGAGGCTAGCGGGGCCTACAATGAGCAGTTCTTC.

Of note for this clone: Other DNA sequences in the sample encode the same CDR3. The CDR3 protein is CASSALAGAVDTQYF. The CDR3 DNA reads as TGTGCCAGCAGTGCTCTCGCGGGGGCCGTGGATACGCAGTATTTT. The V and J genes are TRBV6-4 and TRBJ2-3; possibly TRBD2 for D (7 bases). Deletions cut 4 bases from V and 6 bases from J, with 17 bases between. CDR3 length: 15 amino acids. From germline, CDR1 is MRHNA and CDR2 SNTAGT.

The chain has TRBV9 and TRBJ2-7; D remains unclear. The V end lost 3 bases, the J end lost 0 bases, and 10 bases lay between the germline ends. Germline V gene lookup returns CDR1 SGDLS and CDR2 YYNGEE. The CDR3 is 14 residues long. Here the CDR3 DNA reads TGTGCCAGCAGCGCCGACTGGAGCTCCTACGAGCAGTACTTC. This sequence encodes CASSADWSSYEQYF.

The chain links TRBV7-9 to TRBJ1-1; perhaps TRBD1 as D (5 bases). The CDR3 runs 16 residues. V was pared by 2 bases and J by 4 bases, with 17 bases between. The germline V gene encodes CDR1 SEHNR and CDR2 FQNEAQ (reference sequence). The CDR3 sequence: CASSLLGGTVPTEAFF. Written as DNA, the CDR3 is TGTGCCAGCAGCTTATTAGGCGGGACGGTCCCCACTGAAGCTTTCTTT.

The rearrangement uses TRBV7-8 and TRBJ1-6; no definite D call. V gave up 1 base and J gave up 9 bases, with 19 bases separating them. The germline CDR1 and CDR2 sequences are SGHVS and FQNEAQ. The CDR3 is 17 amino acids. The CDR3 DNA reads as TGTGCCAGCAGCTTAGGAGGTGCCAGTAATCGGGGTTCACCCCTCCACTTT. Translated, it gives CASSLGGASNRGSPLHF.

The table lists this clone with a count of one. The V call is TRBV19, the J call TRBJ1-4; 11 nucleotides line up with TRBD1. This CDR3 contains 13 residues. Germline V gene lookup returns CDR1 LNHDA and CDR2 SQIVND (reference sequence). The ends lost 7 bases at V and 8 bases at J; junction bases unmatched: 3. CDR3 nucleotides: TGTGCCAGTAAGGACAGGGGGCTGGAAAAACTGTTTTTT. Amino acids: CASKDRGLEKLFF.

This chain uses TRBV7-9 with TRBJ2-7; 11 nucleotides agree with TRBD1. Trimming at V came to 4 bases and at J to 9 bases, leaving 17 bases not matched to a gene. The CDR3 runs 17 residues. Germline V gives CDR1 SEHNR, CDR2 FQNEAQ (reference sequence). In DNA form, the CDR3 reads TGTGCCAGCAGCTCCGGACAGGGGGCTTACTCGGTAATAGGGCAGTACTTC. It translates to CASSSGQGAYSVIGQYF.

The gene calls are TRBV19 and TRBJ1-5; no reliable D call. The CDR3 is 13 amino acids. The germline V and J ends were trimmed by 3 bases and 6 bases, with 9 bases remaining between them. Per germline, CDR1 LNHDA and CDR2 SQIVND (reference sequence). The CDR3 is CASSIRVGQPQHF. CDR3 nucleotides: TGTGCCAGTAGTATTCGCGTTGGTCAGCCCCAGCATTTT.